This TCR beta chain derives from a study of blood T cell repertoires in COVID-19 (dated by TCRdb to the early 2020s). Study-level background: Samples covering the acute and convalescent phases of COVID-19 were provided by collaborators in the United States, Italy and Spain. The prospective study material was composed of cDNA or gDNA derived from T cells, B-cell-depleted T cells, or PBMCs. Subjects who had been exposed to COVID-19, were actively infected with it, or had recovered from it provided the deeply sampled blood TCRbeta repertoires that made up the dataset. A freely available public database, intended as a resource for researchers studying the immune response to SARS-CoV-2, is where the repertoires were released. Samples were obtained from the ongoing ImmuneRACE study (first 160 participants) and from over a thousand subjects provided by 6 global collaborators. The sample metadata nearly always contained a de-identified subject ID, COVID-19 status, age in years and sex. Where available, HLA class I and class II types were taken from metadata supplied by the sample provider and were not determined by assay-based typing.

Collaborating institutions collected whole blood in K2EDTA tubes following their own protocols. Collaborator samples were shipped for TCRbeta analysis as frozen whole blood, isolated PBMCs, or DNA extracted from either sample type. Comment on this clone: There is no known antigen for this receptor. Base qualities are missing; no much larger clone stands one base away.

V loses 3 bases at its end and J loses 5 bases; junction bases beyond the gene matches: 5. The germline V gene encodes CDR1 SGHRS and CDR2 YFSETQ. There are 14 amino acids in the CDR3, from cysteine to phenylalanine inclusive. The read is trimmed to its CDR3 DNA, 42 bases read in frame from base 1. What the research found in general, with its limitations: The amount of clinical and demographic metadata varied by source and participant and was provided uncurated.

TCRbeta CDR3 regions were amplified from genomic DNA using the immunoSEQ Assay, a bias-controlled multiplex PCR. Regarding the original processing steps: The number of nucleated cells in each sample was estimated from the amplification of reference gene primers within the assay. To quantify the absolute abundance of each unique TCRbeta CDR3 rearrangement, sequence reads were collapsed and filtered. For each sample, productive Simpson clonality was calculated by taking the square root of Simpson's diversity index across productive rearrangements. As stored in TCRdb, this immuneACCESS dataset retains in-frame rearrangements with V and J assigned. A fraction of the clones does not appear; measured against another copy, unresolved V genes explain less than half of the discrepancy, and the remainder lacks a known reason. The V and J calls and the clone size are those of that table, but D and trimming were determined from the DNA. For this sample the table gives 150,000 or so clones, of which approximately 84% were detected only once. Around 45% of the sample comes from the top ten.

Sequenced material: peripheral blood. This chain joins TRBV5-1 to TRBJ1-2; TRBD1 matches 9 bases in the middle. This receptor was taken from a human donor in a cohort sampled during active COVID-19. Read as DNA, the sequence is TGCGCCAGCAGCTCCCCGGGACAGGGTTATGGCTACACCTTC. It specifies CASSSPGQGYGYTF.